Given below is one T cell receptor (beta chain) in context. The data were obtained in a study of blood T cell repertoires in COVID-19. On the study more broadly: PBMCs, B-cell-depleted T cells, or T cells provided the cDNA or gDNA that made up the material.

Original methodology: Cell counts per sample came from amplifying reference gene primers. Method: immunoSEQ multiplex PCR; TCRdb's copy keeps in-frame clones and lacks some. V and J calls and clone size are given by that table; D and trimming were obtained from the DNA. The sample consists of 140,000 or so clones, 88% of them appearing once. With 3 bases clipped from V and 11 bases from J, the junction kept 5 bases outside the gene matches. Germline V lookup: CDR1 LNHDA, CDR2 SQIVND (reference sequence). The CDR3 is 14 amino acids. Specimen: peripheral blood. The source of this sequence is a woman between 50 and 59 years old with acute or convalescent COVID-19. The rearrangement joins TRBV19 to TRBJ1-6; TRBD1 agrees at 9 bases. In DNA form, the CDR3 reads TGTGCCAGTAGTATCGGGACAGGGAGGGCACCCCTCCACTTT. It translates to CASSIGTGRAPLHF.